Each of the 21 T cell receptor beta chains below was sequenced from the same sample in a study of T cell changes during pregnancy in multiple sclerosis. Method: immunoSEQ multiplex PCR; TCRdb's copy keeps in-frame clones and lacks some. Here the sample spans fewer than 45,000 clones, roughly nine tenths being singletons. The specimen was CD4+ T cells from peripheral blood mononuclear cells, collected after pregnancy. All receptors come from a female donor in good health, enrolled as a control in a pregnancy study.

The chain carries TRBV30 and TRBJ1-4; D gene uncertain. This CDR3 is 14 amino acids long. V lost 1 base and J 4 bases, leaving 10 bases between the germline ends. From germline, CDR1 is GTSNPN and CDR2 SVGIG (reference sequence). Here the CDR3 reads CAWSGESVNEKLFF. DNA of the CDR3: TGTGCCTGGAGTGGGGAGTCGGTTAATGAAAAACTGTTTTTT.

The V call is TRBV25-1, the J call TRBJ1-6, with D tentatively TRBD1 (6 bases). The CDR3 consists of 14 residues. Trimming removed 6 bases from V and 3 bases from J, with 9 bases in between. The germline gives CDR1 MGHDK, CDR2 SYGVNS. The CDR3 loop is CASSQQGYNSPLHF. CDR3 DNA sequence: TGTGCCAGCAGCCAACAGGGCTATAATTCACCCCTCCACTTT. Drawing the rest from reference TRBV25-1 and TRBJ1-6, the complete variable domain is EADIYQTPRYLVIGTGKKITLECSQTMGHDKMYWYQQDPGMELHLIHYSYGVNSTEKGDLSSESTVSRIRTEHFPLTLESARPSHTSQYLCASSQQGYNSPLHFGNGTRLTVT.

The chain employs TRBV5-8 and TRBJ1-4; a weak D match, TRBD1 (6 bases). The germline V and J ends were trimmed by 3 bases and 5 bases, with 11 bases remaining between them. Looked up from germline, CDR1 is SGHTS and CDR2 is YDEGEE. This CDR3 is 14 amino acids long. The chain's CDR3 is CASSSRTENEKLFF. DNA of the CDR3: TGTGCCAGCAGCTCCCGGACAGAGAATGAAAAACTGTTTTTT.

The chain carries TRBV7-2 and TRBJ1-6; 8 bases fit TRBD1. Germline CDR1 SGHTA, CDR2 FQGNSA. The V and J ends lost 5 bases and 5 bases, in that order; junction bases with no gene match: 2. This CDR3 has 14 residues. The CDR3 coding sequence is TGTGCCAGCAGCCTGACAGGGGATAATTCACCCCTCCACTTT. Its translation is CASSLTGDNSPLHF.

The chain recombines TRBV28 with TRBJ2-7; 10 bases are shared with TRBD1. In germline, CDR1 is MDHEN, CDR2 SYDVKM. The J segment lost 6 bases and the V segment lost 5 bases, leaving 4 bases of the junction unmatched. The CDR3 loop spans 13 amino acids. CDR3 region: CASSRQGALEQYF. CDR3 nucleotide sequence: TGTGCCAGCAGTCGACAGGGGGCACTCGAGCAGTACTTC.

V gene TRBV9 combines with J gene TRBJ2-2; D unresolved. In germline, CDR1 is SGDLS, CDR2 YYNGEE. The length of the CDR3 is 14 residues. Trimming stripped 3 bases from V and 4 bases from J, with 10 bases between. The CDR3 DNA reads TGTGCCAGCAGCGAGAGCCGAACCACCGGGGAGCTGTTTTTT. The encoded protein is CASSESRTTGELFF.

The rearrangement uses TRBV9 and TRBJ2-1; 9 nucleotides match TRBD2. The junction had 5 bases not matched to a gene; V was cut back by 0 bases and J by 7 bases. The CDR3 totals 15 residues. Germline V lookup: CDR1 SGDLS, CDR2 YYNGEE. The CDR3 is CASSVEGLAGNEQFF. CDR3 nucleotide sequence: TGTGCCAGCAGCGTAGAAGGGCTAGCGGGAAATGAGCAGTTCTTC.

The chain employs TRBV6-1 and TRBJ1-1; perhaps TRBD1 as D (5 bases). Trimming removed 8 bases at V and 4 bases at J, with 17 bases between. Germline CDR1 reads MNHNS; CDR2 reads SASEGT. This CDR3 has 14 amino acids. The CDR3, as DNA: TGTGCCAGCCTATTGGACGGTGGGGCCACTGAAGCTTTCTTT. Protein product: CASLLDGGATEAFF.

This chain joins TRBV7-9 and TRBJ2-1; 7 nucleotides agree with TRBD1. This CDR3 has 14 residues. V trimming: 5 bases; J trimming: 8 bases; junction bases outside the gene matches: 9. In germline, CDR1 is SEHNR, CDR2 FQNEAQ (reference sequence). The DNA of the CDR3 is TGTGCCAGCAGCCTAGGGGGCGCGTCGGATGAGCAGTTCTTC. Encoded protein: CASSLGGASDEQFF.

The V and J genes are TRBV6-6 and TRBJ2-5; 8 nucleotides match TRBD1. This CDR3 is built from 15 residues. Germline values: CDR1 MNHNY, CDR2 SVGAGI (reference sequence). J was trimmed by 4 bases and V by 2 bases; bases with no gene match: 6. The CDR3 sequence: CASSYPRQGTETQYF. CDR3 bases: TGTGCCAGCAGTTACCCCCGACAGGGGACAGAGACCCAGTACTTC.

J is TRBJ1-6 and V is TRBV9; no reliable D call. The CDR3 spans 15 residues. V was shortened by 3 bases and J by 1 base, with 8 bases between the two germline ends. In germline, CDR1 is SGDLS, CDR2 YYNGEE. CDR3 in DNA: TGTGCCAGCAGCGCCGAACAGTCCTATAATTCACCCCTCCACTTT. This translates into CASSAEQSYNSPLHF.

The chain couples TRBV27 to TRBJ2-2; D might be TRBD2 (5 bases). The CDR3 sequence is 16 residues long. V was pared by 1 base and J by 7 bases, with 16 bases between. In germline, CDR1 is MNHEY, CDR2 SMNVEV (reference sequence). The CDR3 DNA follows: TGTGCCAGCAGTTTATTCGGGGTTAGGGAGAACGGGGAGCTGTTTTTT. Translation: CASSLFGVRENGELFF.

The chain is built from TRBV28 and TRBJ1-2, with TRBD1 identical over 10 bases. CDR3 length: 16 amino acids. Per the germline V gene, CDR1 is MDHEN and CDR2 is SYDVKM. The V segment lost 6 bases and the J segment 0 bases; nucleotides outside the gene matches: 7. CDR3 in DNA: TGTGCCAGCAGAACGGGACAGGGGCTACCTAACTATGGCTACACCTTC. This codes for CASRTGQGLPNYGYTF.

V is TRBV4-1 and J is TRBJ1-2; D gene ambiguous. V shed 6 bases and J shed 2 bases, with 16 bases lying between them. The CDR3 extends over 15 amino acids. Germline CDR1 and CDR2: MGHRA and YSYEKL. The CDR3 DNA sequence: TGCGCCAGCAGGCCAAGAGGTGGAGGGAACTATGGCTACACCTTC. The encoded protein is CASRPRGGGNYGYTF.

The rearrangement uses TRBV5-1 and TRBJ2-1; possibly TRBD2 for D (6 bases). The CDR3 covers 14 residues. CDR1 SGHRS and CDR2 YFSETQ come from the germline V gene. The germline V and J ends were trimmed by 4 bases and 0 bases, with 8 bases remaining between them. The CDR3, as DNA: TGCGCCAGCAGCCCGGAGGGCTCCTACAATGAGCAGTTCTTC. Translated, it gives CASSPEGSYNEQFF.

The chain carries TRBV27 and TRBJ2-3, with a possible D match to TRBD1 (6 bases). The CDR3 loop spans 13 amino acids. The germline V gene encodes CDR1 MNHEY and CDR2 SMNVEV (reference sequence). Trimming cost V 11 bases and J 3 bases, with 15 bases left between them. DNA of the CDR3: TGTGCCTGTCGGACAGTAGGGACAGATACGCAGTATTTT. This translates into CACRTVGTDTQYF.

As for this clone: Germline and junction disagree at one end, which may indicate a read error. V and J are TRBV7-7 and TRBJ1-1; D remains unclear. The CDR3 is made up of 13 amino acids. Germline assignment: CDR1 SSHAT and CDR2 FNYEAQ (reference sequence). The chain's CDR3 is CASSLRQNTEAFF. CDR3 nucleotide sequence: TGTGCTAGCAGCCTTCGACAGAACACTGAAGCTTTCTTT. The variable domain in full, completed from reference TRBV7-7 and TRBJ1-1, reads GAGVSQSPRYKVTKRGQDVTLRCDPISSHATLYWYQQALGQGPEFLTYFNYEAQPDKSGLPSDRFSAERPEGSISTLTIQRTEQRDSAMYRCASSLRQNTEAFFGQGTRLTVV.

The chain employs TRBV27 and TRBJ1-1; 7 bases agree with TRBD1. The V gene end was trimmed by 5 bases and the J gene end by 0 bases; junction bases not matched to a gene: 6. Germline V gene sequence: CDR1 MNHEY, CDR2 SMNVEV (reference sequence). This CDR3 is 15 amino acids long. CDR3 coding DNA: TGTGCCAGCAGTAAGGGACAGAGAATGAACACTGAAGCTTTCTTT. The encoded protein is CASSKGQRMNTEAFF.

The rearrangement joins TRBV5-5 to TRBJ2-7, with D unresolved. The germline V gene encodes CDR1 SGHKS and CDR2 YYEKEE (reference sequence). This CDR3 contains 14 residues. V dropped 6 bases and J dropped 1 base, with 14 bases sitting between them. CDR3 protein: CASTSGSSSYEQYF. CDR3 bases: TGTGCCAGCACCTCCGGTAGCAGTTCCTACGAGCAGTACTTC.

CDR3 sequence reads: CASSFLDTRNIQYF. In DNA, the CDR3 is TGTGCCAGCAGCTTCCTGGACACCAGAAACATTCAGTACTTC. V gene TRBV5-4 combines with J gene TRBJ2-4; D possibly corresponds to TRBD1 (5 bases). Germline lookup yields CDR1 SGHNT and CDR2 YYREEE (reference sequence). This CDR3 contains 14 residues. Trimming pared 2 bases from V and 6 bases from J, leaving 12 bases between.

V usage is TRBV6-5 and J usage is TRBJ2-7, with 10 bases lining up with TRBD1. This CDR3 is built from 15 residues. Trimming at V came to 5 bases and at J to 5 bases, leaving 9 bases not matched to a gene. In germline, CDR1 is MNHEY, CDR2 SVGAGI. Here the CDR3 DNA reads TGTGCCAGCAGTGGCCGGACAGGGGGGATTAACGAGCAGTACTTC. Its translation: CASSGRTGGINEQYF.